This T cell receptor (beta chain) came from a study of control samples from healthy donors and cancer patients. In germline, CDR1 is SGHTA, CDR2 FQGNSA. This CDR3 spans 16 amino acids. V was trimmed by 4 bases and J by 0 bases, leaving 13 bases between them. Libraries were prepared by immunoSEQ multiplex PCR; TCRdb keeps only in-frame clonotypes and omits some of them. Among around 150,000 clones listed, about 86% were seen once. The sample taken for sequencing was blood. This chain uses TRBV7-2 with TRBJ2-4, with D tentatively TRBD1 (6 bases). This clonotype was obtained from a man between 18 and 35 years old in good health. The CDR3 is CASSSQGPLAKNIQYF. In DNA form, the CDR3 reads TGTGCCAGCAGCTCACAGGGACCTCTAGCCAAAAACATTCAGTACTTC.